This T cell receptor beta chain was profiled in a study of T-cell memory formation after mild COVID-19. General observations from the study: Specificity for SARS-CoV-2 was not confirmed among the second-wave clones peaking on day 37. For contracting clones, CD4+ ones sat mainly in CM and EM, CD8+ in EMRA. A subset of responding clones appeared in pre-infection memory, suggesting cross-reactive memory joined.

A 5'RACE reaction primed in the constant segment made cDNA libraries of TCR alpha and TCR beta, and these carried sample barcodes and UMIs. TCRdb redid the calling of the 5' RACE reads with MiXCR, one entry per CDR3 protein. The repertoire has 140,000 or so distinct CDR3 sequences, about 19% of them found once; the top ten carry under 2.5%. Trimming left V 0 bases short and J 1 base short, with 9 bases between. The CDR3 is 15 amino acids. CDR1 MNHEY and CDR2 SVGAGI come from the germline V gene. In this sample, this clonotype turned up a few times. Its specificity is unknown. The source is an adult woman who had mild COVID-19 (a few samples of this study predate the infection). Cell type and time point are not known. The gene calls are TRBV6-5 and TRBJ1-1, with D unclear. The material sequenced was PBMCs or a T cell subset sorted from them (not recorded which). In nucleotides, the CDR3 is TGTGCCAGCAGTTACTCTGGAAAGGGGAACACTGAAGCTTTCTTT. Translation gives CASSYSGKGNTEAFF.